The present T cell receptor (beta chain) was sequenced within a study of blood T cell repertoires in COVID-19. Study as a whole: COVID-19 samples from acute and convalescent phases originated in the United States, Italy and Spain. T cells, B-cell-depleted T cells, or PBMCs provided the cDNA or gDNA that served as material.

One Seattle source followed patients from active infection through their disease course. Clones were sequenced by immunoSEQ multiplex PCR, and TCRdb holds only the in-frame ones, with some missing. The sample yields about 230,000 clones, 65% to 90% seen once. V was clipped by 6 bases and J by 3 bases, with 19 bases between them. The CDR3 has 16 residues. Per the germline V gene, CDR1 is LGHDT and CDR2 is YNNKEL (reference sequence). What was sequenced was peripheral blood. J is TRBJ2-3 and V is TRBV3-1 (or the pseudogene TRBV3-2); TRBD2 might be the D (5 bases). The sequence was collected from a man aged 50-59 years with COVID-19, enrolled during active disease. CDR3 loop: CASSKTGRVRTDTQYF. DNA for the CDR3: TGTGCCAGCAGTAAAACCGGGCGGGTTCGTACAGATACGCAGTATTTT.